Listed here are 32 T cell receptor beta chains from one sample, sequenced in a study of brain T cells in children with intractable seizures. Profiling relied on immunoSEQ multiplex PCR, and the TCRdb table lists in-frame clones only, not all of them. The table records under 400,000 clones, 85% to 95% of them present only once. Time point in this sample: blood from clinic visit 5 months post-surgery; TSC patient then seizure free. The material sequenced was peripheral blood, taken approximately 5 months after surgery. These receptors came from a boy younger than two with tuberous sclerosis and intractable seizures.

The chain links TRBV6-5 to TRBJ1-5; TRBD1 might be the D (6 bases). CDR1 is MNHEY and CDR2 is SVGAGI in the germline V gene. The CDR3 is 13 amino acids. V lost 6 bases to trimming and J lost 11 bases, with 17 bases between them. In nucleotides, the CDR3 is TGTGCCAGCAGAGGCGGTAAAAGGGGGACCCAGCATTTT. Translating gives CASRGGKRGTQHF.

The gene calls are TRBV5-6 and TRBJ1-1; unclear D gene. The CDR3 spans 15 residues. The V end lost 0 bases, the J end lost 1 base, and 10 bases lay between the germline ends. CDR1 SGHDT and CDR2 YYEEEE come from the germline V gene. The CDR3 DNA follows: TGTGCCAGCAGCTTGGTGAGACACCGGAACACTGAAGCTTTCTTT. This codes for CASSLVRHRNTEAFF.

The CDR3 DNA reads as TGTGCCAGCAGCGTAGAGGGTCCCACCGGGGAGCTGTTTTTT. It is translated as CASSVEGPTGELFF. The chain has TRBV9 and TRBJ2-2; unclear D gene. The CDR3 spans 14 residues. V lost 0 bases to trimming and J lost 4 bases, with 7 bases between them. Germline V gene lookup returns CDR1 SGDLS and CDR2 YYNGEE.

The gene calls are TRBV30 and TRBJ1-5; D is uncertain. The V gene lost 3 bases and the J gene lost 0 bases, with 12 bases spanning the gap. Per the germline V gene, CDR1 is GTSNPN and CDR2 is SVGIG (reference sequence). The CDR3 is made up of 15 amino acids. CDR3 sequence: CAWSAGDYSNQPQHF. The CDR3 coding sequence is TGTGCCTGGAGCGCCGGGGATTATAGCAATCAGCCCCAGCATTTT. The complete variable domain, with remaining parts taken from reference TRBV30 and TRBJ1-5, reads SQTIHQWPATLVQPVGSPLSLECTVEGTSNPNLYWYRQAAGRGLQLLFYSVGIGQISSEVPQNLSASRPQDRQFILSSKKLLLSDSGFYLCAWSAGDYSNQPQHFGDGTRLSIL.

This chain joins TRBV25-1 and TRBJ2-7, with D possibly being TRBD1 or TRBD2 (7 bases each). Germline V gene data show CDR1 as MGHDK and CDR2 as SYGVNS. The CDR3 has 12 amino acids. Trimming took 5 bases from V and 6 from J, leaving 11 bases between them. The CDR3 region is CASSPGGVEQYF. As DNA, the CDR3 is TGTGCCAGCAGTCCAGGGGGGGTCGAGCAGTACTTC.

The V gene is TRBV5-4, the J gene TRBJ1-2, with D hard to call. The CDR3 length is 13 residues. From germline, CDR1 is SGHNT and CDR2 YYREEE (reference sequence). With 3 bases removed from V and 5 bases from J, the gap between germline ends came to 11 bases. CDR3 region: CASSSLGIYGYTF. CDR3 bases: TGTGCCAGCAGCTCACTGGGGATTTATGGCTACACCTTC.

The V gene is TRBV29-1, the J gene TRBJ1-1; TRBD1 aligns across 8 bases. CDR3 length: 15 amino acids. Looked up from germline, CDR1 is SQVTM and CDR2 is ANQGSEA. V trimming: 5 bases; J trimming: 7 bases; junction bases outside the gene matches: 15. CDR3 residues: CSVPDGTGYAREAFF. The CDR3 DNA follows: TGCAGCGTTCCCGACGGGACAGGCTACGCCCGTGAAGCTTTCTTT.

The chain carries TRBV5-6 and TRBJ2-1; D perhaps matches TRBD1 (6 bases). Germline CDR1 and CDR2: SGHDT and YYEEEE. V lost 5 bases and J 5 bases, leaving 11 bases between the germline ends. This CDR3 contains 13 residues. The CDR3 DNA reads TGTGCCAGCAGTTTCAGGGACAACAATGAGCAGTTCTTC. Its protein product is CASSFRDNNEQFF.

The rearrangement links TRBV6-5 to TRBJ2-1; TRBD2 matches 11 bases. The CDR3 has 13 amino acids. Germline V lookup: CDR1 MNHEY, CDR2 SVGAGI. The J segment lost 13 bases and the V segment lost 6 bases, leaving 8 bases of the junction unmatched. CDR3 sequence: CASSQTLAGDQFF. In DNA form, the CDR3 reads TGTGCCAGCAGCCAAACACTAGCGGGAGATCAGTTCTTC.

The chain employs TRBV28 and TRBJ2-7, with unresolved D. Trimming left V 4 bases short and J 5 bases short, with 15 bases between. The V gene's germline CDR1 is MDHEN and CDR2 SYDVKM. This CDR3 spans 14 amino acids. The CDR3 sequence is CASSSPSLKHEQYF. CDR3 coding DNA: TGTGCCAGCAGTTCCCCATCCCTGAAGCACGAGCAGTACTTC.

Comment on this clone: Other DNA sequences in the same sample also yield this CDR3. J is TRBJ2-7 and V is TRBV11-3, with D possibly being TRBD1 or TRBD2 (5 bases each). This CDR3 spans 13 amino acids. Germline CDR1 reads SGHNT; CDR2 reads YENEEA. The ends were cut back, 5 bases at V and 2 bases at J, with 10 bases in the middle. The CDR3 DNA sequence: TGTGCCAGCAGCCCTGGGACCACCTACGAGCAGTACTTC. Its translation: CASSPGTTYEQYF.

The chain has TRBV14 and TRBJ1-5, with TRBD1 as a possible D gene (5 bases). Germline CDR1 and CDR2: SGHDN and FVKESK. The CDR3 sequence is 19 residues long. The germline V and J ends were trimmed by 0 bases and 6 bases, with 24 bases remaining between them. CDR3 in amino acids: CASSQDLGLRVGEGQPQHF. The CDR3 DNA reads TGTGCCAGCAGCCAAGATTTAGGGCTTAGGGTAGGGGAGGGTCAGCCCCAGCATTTT.

The rearrangement joins TRBV9 to TRBJ1-6; D remains unclear. Trimming left V 3 bases short and J 9 bases short, with 7 bases between. The CDR3 sequence is 12 residues long. The germline V gene has CDR1 SGDLS and CDR2 YYNGEE. CDR3 in DNA: TGTGCCAGCAGCGAGGGAACTTCACCCCTCCACTTT. The encoded protein is CASSEGTSPLHF. The full variable domain, its missing parts supplied by reference TRBV9 and TRBJ1-6, is DSGVTQTPKHLITATGQRVTLRCSPRSGDLSVYWYQQSLDQGLQFLIQYYNGEERAKGNILERFSAQQFPDLHSELNLSSLELGDSALYFCASSEGTSPLHFGNGTRLTVT.

V is TRBV7-9 and J is TRBJ1-1, with 10 bases identical to TRBD1. Trimming cost V 4 bases and J 4 bases; bases outside gene matches: 12. CDR3 length: 17 amino acids. Germline V lookup: CDR1 SEHNR, CDR2 FQNEAQ (reference sequence). The CDR3 loop is CASSWAYPTGGGTEAFF. The CDR3 nucleotides read TGTGCCAGCAGCTGGGCATATCCGACAGGGGGCGGCACTGAAGCTTTCTTT.

This clone came up once. The rearrangement links TRBV15 to TRBJ1-1; 7 bases line up with TRBD1. The CDR3 extends over 16 amino acids. Germline lookup yields CDR1 LNHNV and CDR2 YYDKDF (reference sequence). Trimming removed 4 bases from V and 2 bases from J; junction bases left unmatched: 10. CDR3 amino acids: CATSISPGQHNTEAFF. CDR3 bases: TGTGCCACCAGCATAAGCCCGGGACAGCATAACACTGAAGCTTTCTTT.

The chain is built from TRBV28 and TRBJ1-4; D is ambiguous. V was clipped by 6 bases and J by 5 bases, with 16 bases between them. The CDR3 has 15 residues. CDR1 is MDHEN and CDR2 is SYDVKM in the germline V gene. CDR3 region: CASSVWTESNEKLFF. For the CDR3, the DNA is TGTGCCAGCAGCGTATGGACGGAATCAAATGAAAAACTGTTTTTT.

This chain joins TRBV30 and TRBJ1-3; D remains unclear. The germline CDR1 and CDR2 sequences are GTSNPN and SVGIG (reference sequence). The ends were cut back, 0 bases at V and 4 bases at J, with 16 bases in the middle. The CDR3 runs to 16 residues. This CDR3 is CAWSVLGVRAGNTIYF. Here the CDR3 DNA reads TGTGCCTGGAGTGTACTTGGGGTCCGCGCCGGAAACACCATATATTTT.

The J gene is TRBJ2-1, the V gene TRBV2; 12 bases map to TRBD2. The CDR3 contains 22 residues. V lost 5 bases to trimming and J lost 1 base; unmatched junction nucleotides: 21. Germline lookup yields CDR1 SNHLY and CDR2 FYNNEI. The CDR3 region has the DNA TGTGCCAGCAGTTTTAGTCGGGAATTATGGGTGACTAGCGGGGGTTCCTACAATGAGCAGTTCTTC. Amino acid sequence: CASSFSRELWVTSGGSYNEQFF. The entire variable domain, with the rest obtained from reference TRBV2 and TRBJ2-1, is as follows: EPEVTQTPSHQVTQMGQEVILRCVPISNHLYFYWYRQILGQKVEFLVSFYNNEISEKSEIFDDQFSVERPDGSNFTLKIRSTKLEDSAMYFCASSFSRELWVTSGGSYNEQFFGPGTRLTVL.

V gene TRBV7-9 combines with J gene TRBJ2-3; the D gene is possibly TRBD2 (6 bases). This CDR3 is built from 16 residues. V was clipped by 1 base and J by 2 bases, with 13 bases between them. Per the germline V gene, CDR1 is SEHNR and CDR2 is FQNEAQ (reference sequence). CDR3 DNA: TGTGCCAGCAGCTTAGACCAGCGGGCGTCCACAGATACGCAGTATTTT. Amino acid sequence: CASSLDQRASTDTQYF.

This clone was observed once. This chain uses TRBV5-1 with TRBJ1-2, with 8 bases aligning to TRBD1. Germline trimming cut 0 bases from V and 5 bases from J; bases unmatched to any gene: 6. From germline, CDR1 is SGHRS and CDR2 YFSETQ. The CDR3 consists of 15 residues. The CDR3 loop is CASSLAGQGRYGYTF. The DNA for the CDR3 is TGCGCCAGCAGCTTGGCAGGACAGGGCCGGTATGGCTACACCTTC.

The rearrangement links TRBV30 to TRBJ1-4; D gene unclear. Germline loops: CDR1 GTSNPN, CDR2 SVGIG (reference sequence). The V gene lost 0 bases and the J gene lost 3 bases, with 11 bases spanning the gap. This CDR3 region has 15 residues. The CDR3: CAWSVRGLANEKLFF. CDR3 bases: TGTGCCTGGAGTGTACGAGGGTTAGCTAATGAAAAACTGTTTTTT.

The V call is TRBV2, the J call TRBJ1-4, with 10 positions matching TRBD1. V shed 4 bases, J shed 3 bases, and the junction held 8 bases outside the gene matches. Germline assignment: CDR1 SNHLY and CDR2 FYNNEI. The length of the CDR3 is 17 residues. The CDR3 region has the DNA TGTGCCAGCAGTGGGACCGGAGGGACAGGGGCTAATGAAAAACTGTTTTTT. It is translated as CASSGTGGTGANEKLFF.

The V and J genes are TRBV7-9 and TRBJ2-1; 7 bases map to TRBD1. The length of the CDR3 is 15 residues. The germline gives CDR1 SEHNR, CDR2 FQNEAQ (reference sequence). The J segment lost 6 bases and the V segment lost 2 bases, leaving 7 bases of the junction unmatched. CDR3 residues: CASSLSRGWSNEQFF. In DNA, the CDR3 is TGTGCCAGCAGCTTAAGCAGGGGGTGGTCCAATGAGCAGTTCTTC.

The chain employs TRBV11-3 and TRBJ1-4; D is possibly TRBD1 (5 bases). The CDR3 has 14 residues. Germline CDR1 reads SGHNT; CDR2 reads YENEEA. The V gene lost 0 bases and the J gene lost 10 bases, with 12 bases spanning the gap. The CDR3 sequence is CASSLDRWDGKLFF. Here the CDR3 DNA reads TGTGCCAGCAGCTTAGATCGGTGGGACGGAAAACTGTTTTTT.

The chain couples TRBV7-3 to TRBJ2-1; possibly TRBD2 for D (5 bases). The CDR3 runs 14 residues. Germline CDR1 SGHTA, CDR2 FQGTGA. Trimming left V 2 bases short and J 4 bases short, with 9 bases between. The CDR3 region is CASSLPGKYNEQFF. The DNA of the CDR3 is TGTGCCAGCAGCTTACCCGGGAAATACAATGAGCAGTTCTTC.

The chain employs TRBV5-1 and TRBJ1-4, with a tentative D call TRBD1 (5 bases). This CDR3 contains 13 residues. Trimming shortened V by 0 bases and J by 6 bases, and 6 bases separated the two germline ends. Germline V lookup: CDR1 SGHRS, CDR2 YFSETQ. The chain's CDR3 is CASSLGGHEKLFF. For the CDR3, the DNA is TGCGCCAGCAGCTTGGGGGGACATGAAAAACTGTTTTTT.

V usage is TRBV5-6 and J usage is TRBJ2-2; D possibly corresponds to TRBD1 (5 bases). The CDR3 totals 15 residues. Germline V lookup: CDR1 SGHDT, CDR2 YYEEEE. The V and J ends lost 6 bases and 1 base respectively, with 13 bases between them. The CDR3 here is CASKKVRVNTGELFF. In DNA, the CDR3 is TGTGCCAGCAAAAAGGTCAGGGTGAACACCGGGGAGCTGTTTTTT.

This chain links TRBV7-8 with TRBJ2-7; D gene unclear. V was cut by 0 bases and J by 0 bases, with 9 bases left in between. There are 15 residues in the CDR3. In germline, CDR1 is SGHVS, CDR2 FQNEAQ. CDR3 DNA sequence: TGTGCCAGCAGCTTAGCGGGGTCGGTCTCCTACGAGCAGTACTTC. Its translation is CASSLAGSVSYEQYF.

This chain joins TRBV7-9 and TRBJ1-1; possible D gene TRBD1, 5 bases. Trimming stripped 5 bases from V and 8 bases from J, with 21 bases between. CDR3 length equals 15 residues. Looked up from germline, CDR1 is SEHNR and CDR2 is FQNEAQ (reference sequence). The CDR3 protein is CASSRQSLASQEAFF. DNA of the CDR3: TGTGCCAGCAGCCGACAGTCCCTGGCCTCCCAGGAAGCTTTCTTT.

The J gene is TRBJ2-7, the V gene TRBV5-1, with D possibly being TRBD1 (6 bases). V shed 4 bases and J shed 1 base, with 18 bases lying between them. Germline-derived CDR1 and CDR2 are SGHRS and YFSETQ. CDR3 size: 16 residues. The DNA for the CDR3 is TGCGCCAGCAGCGATCACAGGGACGCCTTTTCCTACGAGCAGTACTTC. Its translation: CASSDHRDAFSYEQYF.

A single count supports this clone. CDR3 nucleotide sequence: TGTGCCAGGAAGGGTTTAAGAACTGAAGCTTTCTTT. It specifies CARKGLRTEAFF. The chain links TRBV2 to TRBJ1-1; no reliable D call. This CDR3 is built from 12 residues. From germline, CDR1 is SNHLY and CDR2 FYNNEI. V lost 9 bases to trimming and J lost 5 bases, with 13 bases between them.

V is TRBV5-4 and J is TRBJ2-3, with 10 bases aligning to TRBD1. The CDR3 has 15 amino acids. Germline V gives CDR1 SGHNT, CDR2 YYREEE (reference sequence). After removal of 4 bases from V and 4 bases from J, the junction contained 6 bases not matched to a gene. As DNA, the CDR3 is TGTGCCAGCAGCAACGGACAGGGGGATTCAGATACGCAGTATTTT. Translating it yields CASSNGQGDSDTQYF.